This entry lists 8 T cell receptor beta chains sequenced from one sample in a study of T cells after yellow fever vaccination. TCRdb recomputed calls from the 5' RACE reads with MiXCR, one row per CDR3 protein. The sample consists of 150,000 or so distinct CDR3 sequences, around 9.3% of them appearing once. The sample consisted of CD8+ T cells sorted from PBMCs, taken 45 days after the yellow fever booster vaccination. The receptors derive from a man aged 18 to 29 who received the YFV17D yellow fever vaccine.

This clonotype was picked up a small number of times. CDR3 amino acids: CSAAPLDSYEQYF. The CDR3 DNA reads TGCAGCGCCGCCCCCCTGGACTCCTACGAGCAGTACTTC. The gene calls are TRBV29-1 and TRBJ2-7; D not resolved. The CDR3 totals 13 residues. The V gene lost 7 bases and the J gene lost 0 bases, with 13 bases spanning the gap. CDR1 is SQVTM, CDR2 ANQGSEA, per germline.

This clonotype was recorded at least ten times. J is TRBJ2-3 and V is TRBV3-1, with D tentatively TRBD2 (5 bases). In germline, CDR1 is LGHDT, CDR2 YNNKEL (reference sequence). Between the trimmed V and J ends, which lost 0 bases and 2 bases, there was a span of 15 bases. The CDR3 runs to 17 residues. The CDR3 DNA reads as TGTGCCAGCAGCCAAGACTCCGGACTCTCGACCACAGATACGCAGTATTTT. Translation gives CASSQDSGLSTTDTQYF.

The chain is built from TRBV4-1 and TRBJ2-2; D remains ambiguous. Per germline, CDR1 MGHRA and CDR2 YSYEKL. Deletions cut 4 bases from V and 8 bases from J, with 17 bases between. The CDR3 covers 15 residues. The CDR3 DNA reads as TGCGCCAGCAGCCGATCCGGGCCCTCCACGGGGGAGCTGTTTTTT. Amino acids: CASSRSGPSTGELFF.

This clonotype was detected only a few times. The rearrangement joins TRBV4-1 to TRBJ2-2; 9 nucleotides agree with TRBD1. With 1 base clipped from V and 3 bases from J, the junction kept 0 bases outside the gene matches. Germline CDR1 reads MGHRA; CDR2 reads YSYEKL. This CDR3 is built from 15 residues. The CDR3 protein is CASSQGTGDTGELFF. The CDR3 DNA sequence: TGCGCCAGCAGCCAAGGGACAGGGGACACCGGGGAGCTGTTTTTT.

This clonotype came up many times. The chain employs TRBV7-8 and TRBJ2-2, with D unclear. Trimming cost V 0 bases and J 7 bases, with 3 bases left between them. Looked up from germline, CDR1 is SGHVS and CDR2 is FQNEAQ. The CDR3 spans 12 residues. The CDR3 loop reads CASSLAGGELFF. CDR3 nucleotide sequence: TGTGCCAGCAGCTTAGCGGGCGGGGAGCTGTTTTTT. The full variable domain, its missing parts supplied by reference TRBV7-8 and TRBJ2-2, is GAGVSQSPRYKVAKRGQDVALRCDPISGHVSLFWYQQALGQGPEFLTYFQNEAQLDKSGLPSDRFFAERPEGSVSTLKIQRTQQEDSAVYLCASSLAGGELFFGEGSRLTVL.

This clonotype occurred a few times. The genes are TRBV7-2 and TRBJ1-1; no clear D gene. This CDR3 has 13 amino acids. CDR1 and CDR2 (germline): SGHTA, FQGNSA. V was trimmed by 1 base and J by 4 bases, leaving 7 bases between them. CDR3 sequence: CASSLDPVTEAFF. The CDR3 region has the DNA TGTGCCAGCAGCTTAGACCCTGTCACTGAAGCTTTCTTT.

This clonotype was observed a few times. CDR3 sequence: CAITAERGRGEQFF. CDR3 bases: TGTGCCATCACTGCTGAGAGGGGACGAGGCGAGCAGTTCTTC. The chain carries TRBV27 and TRBJ2-1; D could derive from TRBD1 or TRBD2 (5 bases each). Trimming removed 10 bases from V and 10 bases from J, with 23 bases in between. Germline CDR1 is MNHEY and CDR2 is SMNVEV (reference sequence). The CDR3 totals 14 residues.

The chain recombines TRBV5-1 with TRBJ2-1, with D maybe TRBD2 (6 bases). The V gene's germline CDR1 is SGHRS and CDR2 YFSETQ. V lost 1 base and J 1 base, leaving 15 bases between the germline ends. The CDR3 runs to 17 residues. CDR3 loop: CASSLTARGTSYNEQFF. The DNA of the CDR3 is TGCGCCAGCAGCTTGACCGCCCGGGGGACGTCCTACAATGAGCAGTTCTTC.